This T cell receptor beta chain was sequenced for a study of cytomegalovirus exposure and HLA in healthy donors. Study-level information: Out of 170 million or so T cells, an earlier analysis found around 120 million unique TCR beta sequences in total.

The PCR had 60 Vbeta and 13 Jbeta primers. Assay: immunoSEQ multiplex PCR; the TCRdb copy retains only in-frame clones and omits some. Seen here are about 150,000 clones, roughly 72% observed once, and the top ten hold 2% to 2.5%. On this clone itself: Its antigen is currently unknown.

The V gene lost 6 bases and the J gene lost 1 base, with 12 bases spanning the gap. The CDR3 runs 14 residues. CDR1 and CDR2 from the germline V gene are KGHSH and LQKENI. Overall study results and limits: Trimming of TCR beta V- and J-genes showed a link, identified in a later analysis, to a missense DCLRE1C variant. HLA alleles were associated with around 17,000 TCR beta sequences in a later analysis at 0.05 false discovery rate. An analysis that came later showed most CMV-associated TCR beta chains appearing HLA-restricted.

The chain is built from TRBV18 and TRBJ2-5, with D possibly TRBD1 on 6 matching bases. Sample: PBMCs. The receptor was derived from a young man in good health and CMV-seronegative. CDR3 sequence (DNA): TGTGCCAGCTCGCCGACAGGAGTCCAAGAGACCCAGTACTTC. It encodes CASSPTGVQETQYF.